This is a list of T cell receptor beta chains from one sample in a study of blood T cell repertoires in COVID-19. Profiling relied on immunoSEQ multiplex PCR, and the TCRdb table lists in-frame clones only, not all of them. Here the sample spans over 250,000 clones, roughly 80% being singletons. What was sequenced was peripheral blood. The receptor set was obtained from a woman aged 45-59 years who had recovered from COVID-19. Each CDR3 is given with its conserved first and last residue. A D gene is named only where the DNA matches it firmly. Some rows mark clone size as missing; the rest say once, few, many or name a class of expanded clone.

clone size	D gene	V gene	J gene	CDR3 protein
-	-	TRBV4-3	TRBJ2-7	CASSQDWAQSYEQYF
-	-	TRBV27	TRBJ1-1	CASSLAGVNTEAFF
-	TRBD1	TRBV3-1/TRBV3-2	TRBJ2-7	CASSQFGTVYEQYF
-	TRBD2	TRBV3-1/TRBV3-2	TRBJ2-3	CASGRGSTDTQYF
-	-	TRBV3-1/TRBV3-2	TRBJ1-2	CASSQYLGALGYTF
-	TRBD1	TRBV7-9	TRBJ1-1	CASSPPGGAGPEAFF
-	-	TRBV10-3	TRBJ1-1	CAISFGENTEAFF
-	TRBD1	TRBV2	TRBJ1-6	CASSAGTAGGPGSPLHF
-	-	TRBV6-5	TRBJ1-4	CASSYSRNEKLFF
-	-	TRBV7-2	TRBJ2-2	CASSSMGGPNTGELFF
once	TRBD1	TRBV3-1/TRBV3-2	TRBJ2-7	CASSNNRGSYEQYF
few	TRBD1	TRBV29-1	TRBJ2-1	CSARDSGQTQFF
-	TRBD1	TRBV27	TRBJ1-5	CASSQIGTGVAYQPQHF
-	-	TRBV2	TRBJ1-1	CASSATPGNTEAFF
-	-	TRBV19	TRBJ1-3	CASSIGTGRTIPGNTIYF
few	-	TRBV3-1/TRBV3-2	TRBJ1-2	CASSQRPGANYGYTF
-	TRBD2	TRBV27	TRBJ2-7	CASSLLAGGPYEQYF
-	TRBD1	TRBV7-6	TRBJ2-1	CASSLGQGVNYEQFF
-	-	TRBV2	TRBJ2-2	CASSEVSGGELFF